Described below is a single TCR beta chain sequence and its context. The data belong to a study of blood T cells in healthy people across ages. CDR3 size: 13 residues. V shed 0 bases and J shed 5 bases, with 5 bases lying between them. Germline V gives CDR1 MNHEY, CDR2 SVGAGI. The use of a sample-barcoded 5' primer and a J-beta primer mix characterized a second PCR of roughly 7 to 11 cycles. TCRdb used MiXCR to reprocess the 5' RACE reads, holding one entry per CDR3 protein. Of over 1,200,000 distinct CDR3 sequences in the sample, roughly 59% were seen once. Input material: blood. This clonotype was obtained from a young man in good health. The chain is built from TRBV6-5 and TRBJ2-1; no reliable D call. In DNA form, the CDR3 reads TGTGCCAGCAGTTACTCGGCCCACAATGAGCAGTTCTTC. Its translation is CASSYSAHNEQFF.